The sequence of this T cell receptor (beta chain) was determined in a study of cytomegalovirus exposure and HLA in healthy donors. Whole-study results and caveats: There were several of the most significant clusters that appeared linked to common viral pathogens in a later analysis.

Amplification used 60 Vbeta primers and 13 Jbeta primers. Using immunoSEQ multiplex PCR, the repertoire was profiled, and TCRdb retains in-frame clones only, with some absent. This sample yields 90,000 to 120,000 clones, of which about 70% are seen a single time; approximately 4.3% belongs to the top ten. With respect to this clone: Its antigen remains unknown.

V dropped 0 bases and J dropped 5; count of bases not matched to a gene: 6. The CDR3 extends over 15 amino acids. Germline loops: CDR1 SGHRS, CDR2 YFSETQ. Sequenced: PBMCs. The receptor was isolated from a woman aged 18 to 35 in good health and CMV-seropositive. The chain links TRBV5-1 to TRBJ2-5, with 8 positions matching TRBD2. The CDR3 nucleotides are TGCGCCAGCAGCTTGGCTAGCGGGCCGGGGGAGACCCAGTACTTC. Translation gives CASSLASGPGETQYF.